This TCR beta chain was captured in a study of identical twins' blood T cells. Reared together, all three twin pairs probably met the same infectious agents and vaccines. Trimming removed 1 base from V and 5 bases from J; junction bases left unmatched: 10. Per the germline V gene, CDR1 is MDHEN and CDR2 is SYDVKM. The CDR3 has 17 amino acids. A word on this clonotype: The antigen remains undetermined.

In the original workflow: Each donor had about 95,000 to nearly 550,000 clonotypes. Using its own MiXCR run on the 5' RACE reads, TCRdb lists one record per CDR3 protein. The V and J calls, along with clone size, are taken from TCRdb and not from the paper's own processing. The sample lists 300,000 to 400,000 distinct CDR3 sequences; about 28% were seen once. Study-level findings and limits: Twin similarity might stem from environmental factors, not only genetics.

What was sequenced was PBMCs. The gene calls are TRBV28 and TRBJ2-2; TRBD2 matches 7 bases. The sequence came from a woman aged 18 to 55 in good health. The CDR3 sequence: CASSLYWGGAWTGELFF. The CDR3 bases are TGTGCCAGCAGTTTATACTGGGGGGGAGCTTGGACCGGGGAGCTGTTTTTT.